The rows below give T cell receptor beta chains drawn from one sample of a study of OX40 agonist ivuxolimab in advanced cancers. Libraries were prepared by immunoSEQ multiplex PCR; TCRdb keeps only in-frame clonotypes and omits some of them. The profile shows about 69,000 clones, around 87% of them singletons. This sample comprised CD4+ or CD8+ T cells sorted from blood, obtained in a trial of the OX40 agonist ivuxolimab. These receptors came from an adult with an advanced solid tumor such as melanoma, head and neck, liver or kidney cancer. Both conserved end residues are part of each CDR3. The D gene is left open where the match is weak. Clone size is not always given. Where it is, it says once, few, many or a class for expanded clones.

17	TRBD2	NA	TRBV7-2	TRBJ2-1	TGTGCCAGCAGCTTAGCGCGGAGGGGGACTAGTCTCAGTGAGCAGTTCTTC	CASSLARRGTSLSEQFF
16	TRBD1	NA	TRBV4-3	TRBJ1-6	TGCGCCAGCAGCCCTGGGACAGGGGGTGGGAATTCACCCCTCCACTTT	CASSPGTGGGNSPLHF
13	NA	NA	TRBV18	TRBJ2-7	TGTGCCAGCTCACTCGGGGCGGCCATCGAGCAGTACTTC	CASSLGAAIEQYF
13	NA	NA	TRBV2	TRBJ2-2	TGTGCCAGCCATCTCGAGGTCCCCGGGGAGCTGTTTTTT	CASHLEVPGELFF
15	TRBD2	NA	TRBV2	TRBJ2-3	TGTGCCAGCACCGGCGGGAGGTTTAGCACAGATACGCAGTATTTT	CASTGGRFSTDTQYF
11	NA	NA	TRBV18	TRBJ2-3	TGTGCCAGCTCACCAGGGGATACGCAGTATTTT	CASSPGDTQYF
13	NA	once	TRBV7-3	TRBJ1-2	TGTGCCAGCAGCTTAACCCCCTCGGCCGGCTACACCTTC	CASSLTPSAGYTF
14	TRBD1	NA	TRBV5-1	TRBJ1-2	TGCGCCAGCAGCGCGACGGGACAGGGGTCTGGCTACACCTTC	CASSATGQGSGYTF
15	TRBD1	NA	TRBV29-1	TRBJ2-1	TGCAGCGTCACCCAAAGGACAGGCACCTACAATGAGCAGTTCTTC	CSVTQRTGTYNEQFF
11	NA	NA	TRBV7-2	TRBJ2-7	TGTGCCAGCAGCTTTTTCGACGAGCAGTACTTC	CASSFFDEQYF
14	NA	NA	TRBV29-1	TRBJ2-3	TGCAGCGTTGAAAACGGCCACGGGGCAGATACGCAGTATTTT	CSVENGHGADTQYF
11	NA	NA	TRBV7-2	TRBJ2-5	TGTGCCATCCCTGGCGGGAAGACCCAGTACTTC	CAIPGGKTQYF
12	NA	NA	TRBV7-9	TRBJ1-1	TGTGCCAGCAGCACTCCGGGCACTGAAGCTTTCTTT	CASSTPGTEAFF
14	NA	NA	TRBV7-9	TRBJ2-3	TGTGCCAGCAGCTTATCCCATAGCACAGATACGCAGTATTTT	CASSLSHSTDTQYF
13	NA	NA	TRBV11-2	TRBJ1-1	TGTGCCAGCAGCACAGACAGGAACACTGAAGCTTTCTTT	CASSTDRNTEAFF
15	NA	NA	TRBV7-2	TRBJ2-1	TGTGCCAGCAGCTTCACTAGGGAATCCTACAATGAGCAGTTCTTC	CASSFTRESYNEQFF
15	NA	once	TRBV28	TRBJ2-5	TGTGCCAGCAGTTCACTCCGGGACTCACAAGAGACCCAGTACTTC	CASSSLRDSQETQYF
13	NA	NA	TRBV7-2	TRBJ2-7	TGTGCCAGCAAAGTAGGGACTGCTTCCGAGCAGTACTTC	CASKVGTASEQYF
13	NA	NA	TRBV11-3	TRBJ2-1	TGTGCCAGCAGCTTGAGGCCTACAGATGAGCAGTTCTTC	CASSLRPTDEQFF
13	TRBD1	once	TRBV28	TRBJ1-2	TGTGCCAGCAGTTTAGACCAGGGGGGGGGCTACACCTTC	CASSLDQGGGYTF
16	TRBD1	NA	TRBV6-5	TRBJ2-1	TGTGCCAGCAGTTACTCCGGGACAGGCCTGGGGGATGAGCAGTTCTTC	CASSYSGTGLGDEQFF
15	NA	NA	TRBV5-1	TRBJ2-5	TGCGCCAGCAGGAGGTTTGTAGGGGCTGAAGAGACCCAGTACTTC	CASRRFVGAEETQYF
14	NA	NA	TRBV5-4	TRBJ1-2	TGTGCCAGCAGCTATCCGGGACGGAGCTATGGCTACACCTTC	CASSYPGRSYGYTF
11	NA	NA	TRBV4-3	TRBJ2-3	TGCGCCAGCAGACAGGCAGATACGCAGTATTTT	CASRQADTQYF
11	NA	NA	TRBV29-1	TRBJ2-5	TGCAGCGTCGACATTGGAGAGACCCAGTACTTC	CSVDIGETQYF
12	NA	NA	TRBV6-1	TRBJ1-4	TGTGCCAGCAGTGTGGGGTCCGGAAAACTGTTTTTT	CASSVGSGKLFF
16	TRBD1	NA	TRBV18	TRBJ1-5	TGTGCCAGCTCACCATCCCTACAGGGGGGGGATCAGCCCCAGCATTTT	CASSPSLQGGDQPQHF
14	NA	once	TRBV15	TRBJ2-1	TGTGCCACCGGAACGGGGATTTTTGGGGATGAGCAGTTCTTC	CATGTGIFGDEQFF
14	NA	NA	TRBV29-1	TRBJ2-6	TGCAGCGTGACGGACAGCTCTGGGGCCAACGTCCTGACTTTC	CSVTDSSGANVLTF
14	TRBD2	NA	TRBV28	TRBJ2-7	TGTGCCAGCCTAACGGGAGGGTCCTCCTACGAGCAGTACTTC	CASLTGGSSYEQYF
16	TRBD2	NA	TRBV7-2	TRBJ2-1	TGTGCCAGCACCAAGATTGGACTAGCGGGAGGGAATGAGCAGTTCTTC	CASTKIGLAGGNEQFF
16	NA	NA	TRBV4-3	TRBJ1-6	TGCGCCAGCAGCCCGACTCCCGGCAGGTATAATTCACCCCTCCACTTT	CASSPTPGRYNSPLHF
15	NA	NA	TRBV28	TRBJ2-3	TGTGCCAGCAGTGGTCAGGGCGGGATCACAGATACGCAGTATTTT	CASSGQGGITDTQYF
11	NA	NA	TRBV18	TRBJ2-5	TGTGCCAGCTCATCCCAAGAGACCCAGTACTTC	CASSSQETQYF
13	NA	once	TRBV10-3	TRBJ2-7	TGTGCAATCGCGGCGGATTTACGAGTGGGGCAGTACTTC	CAIAADLRVGQYF
13	NA	few	TRBV15	TRBJ1-5	TGTGCCACCAGCCCCCATTTGGGTCAGCCCCAGCATTTT	CATSPHLGQPQHF
14	TRBD1	NA	TRBV30	TRBJ1-5	TGTGCCTGGAGTGTACAGGGGATCGGTCAGCCCCAGCATTTT	CAWSVQGIGQPQHF
14	TRBD2	few	TRBV6-1	TRBJ2-3	TGTGCCAGCAGTGTTGCGGGAGGGGCAGATACGCAGTATTTT	CASSVAGGADTQYF
14	TRBD2	NA	TRBV30	TRBJ2-7	TGTGCCTGCGAGCGGGGGCCTCTCTCCTACGAGCAGTACTTC	CACERGPLSYEQYF
13	NA	NA	TRBV2	TRBJ1-5	TGTGCCAGCAGATCGGTCAGGGATCAGCCCCAGCATTTT	CASRSVRDQPQHF
15	NA	NA	TRBV4-2	TRBJ2-7	TGTGCCAGCAGCCAGACACAGGGGGGGCTATACGAGCAGTACTTC	CASSQTQGGLYEQYF
17	TRBD1	NA	TRBV6-1	TRBJ1-2	TGTGCCAGCAGTGCCCACCAACAGGGGGCGAGAGACTATGGCTACACCTTC	CASSAHQQGARDYGYTF
15	TRBD1	once	TRBV5-5	TRBJ1-1	TGTGCCAGCAGCAACCCGGGACAGGTGAACACTGAAGCTTTCTTT	CASSNPGQVNTEAFF
15	NA	NA	TRBV7-8	TRBJ2-3	TGTGCCAGCAGCATTGACAGGTCTAGCACAGATACGCAGTATTTT	CASSIDRSSTDTQYF
13	NA	NA	TRBV5-5	TRBJ2-5	TGTGCCAGCAGCTTTTTAGGGGAAGAGACCCAGTACTTC	CASSFLGEETQYF
15	NA	NA	TRBV2	TRBJ2-1	TGTGCCAGCGGCGGCCGGGACGCCCTGAGCGGGGAGCAGTTCTTC	CASGGRDALSGEQFF
14	TRBD2	once	TRBV5-1	TRBJ2-7	TGCGCCAGCAGCCTTAGCGGGGCTCTTGGAGAGCAGTACTTC	CASSLSGALGEQYF
17	NA	NA	TRBV14	TRBJ2-6	TGTGCCAGCAGCCAACCACTGGGCTTGGGTGGGGCCAACGTCCTGACTTTC	CASSQPLGLGGANVLTF
13	NA	NA	TRBV6-5	TRBJ1-1	TGTGCCAGCAGCCCCAAGAGGAACACTGAAGCTTTCTTT	CASSPKRNTEAFF
14	NA	NA	TRBV18	TRBJ2-7	TGTGCCAGCCGTTACAGGGCGGGCGACTACGAGCAGTACTTC	CASRYRAGDYEQYF
15	TRBD2	NA	TRBV18	TRBJ2-1	TGTGCCAGCTCACCTGTCCAGCGGGGATGGGATGAGCAGTTCTTC	CASSPVQRGWDEQFF